The source of this T cell receptor (beta chain) is a study of blood T cell repertoires in COVID-19 (dated by TCRdb to the early 2020s). With regard to the full study: Samples from collaborators originated in the United States, Italy and Spain and spanned both the acute and convalescent phases of COVID-19. The repertoires were made available in a free public database intended to serve as a resource for research on the immune response to SARS-CoV-2. The dataset comprised deeply sampled blood TCRbeta repertoires from subjects exposed to, actively infected with, or recovered from COVID-19. Where available, HLA class I and class II types were taken from metadata supplied by the sample provider and were not determined by assay-based typing. A de-identified subject ID, COVID-19 status, age in years and sex were almost always included in the sample metadata. The prospective study material was composed of cDNA or gDNA derived from T cells, B-cell-depleted T cells, or PBMCs. Samples were obtained from the ongoing ImmuneRACE study (first 160 participants) and from roughly 1,300 subjects provided by 6 global collaborators. Results and caveats for the whole study, not just this receptor: The amount of clinical and demographic metadata varied by source and participant and was provided uncurated.

Participants in the prospective study were enrolled through a virtual design, were aged about 18 to 89 years, and lived in roughly 26 United States geographic areas. In the prospective study, cohorts were assigned on the basis of participant-reported clinical history obtained from a screening survey and a study questionnaire. For ImmuneRACE Cohort 3, a participant was defined as recovered based on two consecutive negative NP/OP PCR tests, clearance by a healthcare professional, or resolution of symptoms. Each participant in the prospective study had whole blood, serum and a nasopharyngeal or oropharyngeal swab collected by mobile phlebotomists. Over a 2-month period, participants in the prospective study had the option of providing additional blood draws and questionnaires. Prospective study blood samples were shipped either frozen or at room temperature before DNA extraction. Relative to germline, V is 3 bases shorter and J is 5 bases shorter, with 21 bases between their ends. Sequences SGDLS (CDR1) and YYNGEE (CDR2) are obtained from the germline V gene. Counted from cysteine to phenylalanine, this CDR3 has 17 amino acids. Only the CDR3 part of the read is kept: 51 bases, read in frame from the first base.

The immunoSEQ Assay, a bias-controlled multiplex PCR, was used to amplify TCRbeta CDR3 regions from genomic DNA. The authors processed their data as follows. The number of nucleated cells in each sample was estimated by amplification of reference gene primers within the assay. To quantify the absolute abundance of each unique TCRbeta CDR3 rearrangement, sequence reads were collapsed and filtered. For each sample, productive Simpson clonality was calculated as the square root of Simpson's diversity index over productive rearrangements. Entries here come from immuneACCESS through TCRdb and include only in-frame sequences with V and J called. Some clones fail to appear in such tables; in the studies checked, an unresolved V gene covers under half of the shortfall, and the cause of the remainder is unknown. V, J and clone size were drawn from that table, and D and trimming were deduced from the DNA. Present in this sample are around 300,000 clones, roughly 90% of which were seen just once. Just under 1% of the sample rests with the top ten.

To note about this clone: It lacks a known antigen. No per-base quality is available; no much larger clone lies one base away.

Sample: PBMCs or T cells enriched from blood (not recorded which). The receptor's source is a woman aged 25 to 45 who had recovered from COVID-19. The sequence links TRBV9 to TRBJ2-1; a tentative D match to TRBD1 spans 5 bases. The CDR3 sequence is CASSGATGPSANNEQFF. The DNA is as follows: TGTGCCAGCAGCGGAGCAACAGGACCCTCTGCAAACAATGAGCAGTTCTTC.